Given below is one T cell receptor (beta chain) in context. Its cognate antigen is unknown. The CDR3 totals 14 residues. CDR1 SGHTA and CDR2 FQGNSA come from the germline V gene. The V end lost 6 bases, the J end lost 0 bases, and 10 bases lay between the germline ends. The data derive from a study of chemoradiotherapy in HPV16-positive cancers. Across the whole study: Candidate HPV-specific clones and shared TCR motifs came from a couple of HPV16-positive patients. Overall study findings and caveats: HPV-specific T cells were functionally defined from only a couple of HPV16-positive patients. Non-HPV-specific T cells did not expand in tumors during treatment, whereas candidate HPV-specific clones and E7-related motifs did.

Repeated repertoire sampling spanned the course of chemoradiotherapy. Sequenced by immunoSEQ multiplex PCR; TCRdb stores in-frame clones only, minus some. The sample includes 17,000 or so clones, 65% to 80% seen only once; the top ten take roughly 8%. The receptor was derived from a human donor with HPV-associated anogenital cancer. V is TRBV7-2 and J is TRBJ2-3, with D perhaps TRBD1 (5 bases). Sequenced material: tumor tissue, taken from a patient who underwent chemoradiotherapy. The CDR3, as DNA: TGTGCCAGCAGGTCAGGGATAAGCACAGATACGCAGTATTTT. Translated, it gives CASRSGISTDTQYF.